Below, one TCR beta chain is given with its context. The antigen is unknown. The data are from a study of response to subunit inactivated influenza vaccine. Germline loops: CDR1 MDHEN, CDR2 SYDVKM. Between the trimmed V and J ends, which lost 3 bases and 7 bases, there was a span of 24 bases. The CDR3 has 18 residues. TCRdb independently ran MiXCR on the RT-PCR reads; one entry per CDR3 protein. The sample lists 450,000 to 600,000 distinct CDR3 sequences, roughly 7.6% occurring once. The study, taken as a whole, reports: Every seasonal influenza vaccination brings in few new T cells, the authors suggested.

This chain connects TRBV28 to TRBJ2-2; either TRBD1 or TRBD2 may supply D (6 bases each). This sequence originates from a man aged 45 to 75 who received an inactivated influenza vaccine. The sample here was PBMCs from blood, taken less than 30 months after vaccination. Here the CDR3 DNA reads TGTGCCAGCAGTTTGGATAGTTTATGGGGGGCGCACCTCGGGGAGCTGTTTTTT. Amino acids: CASSLDSLWGAHLGELFF.